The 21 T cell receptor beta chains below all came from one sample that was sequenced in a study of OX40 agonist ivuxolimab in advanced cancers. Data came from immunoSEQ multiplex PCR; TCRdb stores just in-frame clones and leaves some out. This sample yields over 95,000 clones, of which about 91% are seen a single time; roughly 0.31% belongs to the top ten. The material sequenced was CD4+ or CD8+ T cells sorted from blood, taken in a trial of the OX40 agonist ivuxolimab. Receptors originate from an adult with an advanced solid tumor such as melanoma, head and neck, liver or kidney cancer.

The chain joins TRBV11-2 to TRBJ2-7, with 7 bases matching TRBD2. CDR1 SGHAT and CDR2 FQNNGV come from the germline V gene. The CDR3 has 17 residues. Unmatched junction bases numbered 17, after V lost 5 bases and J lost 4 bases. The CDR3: CASSPGTITYFLYEQYF. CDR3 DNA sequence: TGTGCCAGCAGCCCCGGGACTATCACTTACTTTCTGTACGAGCAGTACTTC.

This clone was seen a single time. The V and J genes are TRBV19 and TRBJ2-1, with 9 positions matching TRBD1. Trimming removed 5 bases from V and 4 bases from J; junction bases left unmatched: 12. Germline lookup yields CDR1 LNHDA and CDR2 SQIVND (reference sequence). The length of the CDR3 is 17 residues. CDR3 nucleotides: TGTGCCAGTAGTTTAACGTGGAGGACAGGGGTGTACAATGAGCAGTTCTTC. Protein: CASSLTWRTGVYNEQFF.

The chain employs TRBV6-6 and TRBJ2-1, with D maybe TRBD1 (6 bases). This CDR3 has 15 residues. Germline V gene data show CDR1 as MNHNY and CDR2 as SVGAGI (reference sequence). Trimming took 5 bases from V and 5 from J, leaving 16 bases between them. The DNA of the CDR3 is TGTGCCAGCAGTCCTGCGACGACAGGCCACAATGAGCAGTTCTTC. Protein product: CASSPATTGHNEQFF.

CDR3 residues: CASSWLAGGYEQYF. The CDR3 bases are TGTGCCAGCAGCTGGTTAGCGGGAGGCTACGAGCAGTACTTC. V and J are TRBV7-2 and TRBJ2-7, with 10 bases that match TRBD2. The CDR3 length is 14 residues. CDR1 is SGHTA and CDR2 is FQGNSA in the germline V gene. V shed 4 bases, J shed 3 bases, and the junction held 3 bases outside the gene matches.

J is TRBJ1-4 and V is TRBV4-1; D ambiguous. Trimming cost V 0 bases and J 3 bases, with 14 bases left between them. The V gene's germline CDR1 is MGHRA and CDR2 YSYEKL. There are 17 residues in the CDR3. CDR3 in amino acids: CASSQDSGVTANEKLFF. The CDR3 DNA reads TGCGCCAGCAGCCAAGATAGCGGGGTCACGGCTAATGAAAAACTGTTTTTT.

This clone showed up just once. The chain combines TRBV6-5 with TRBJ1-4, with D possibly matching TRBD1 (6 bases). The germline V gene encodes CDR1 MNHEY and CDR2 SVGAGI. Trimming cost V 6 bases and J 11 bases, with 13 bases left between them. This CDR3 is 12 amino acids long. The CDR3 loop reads CASSSRRGKLFF. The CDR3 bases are TGTGCCAGCAGCTCACGGAGGGGGAAACTGTTTTTT.

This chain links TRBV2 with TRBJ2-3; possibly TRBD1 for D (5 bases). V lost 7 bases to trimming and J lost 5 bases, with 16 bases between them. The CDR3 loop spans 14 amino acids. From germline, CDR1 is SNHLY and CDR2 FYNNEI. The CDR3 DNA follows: TGTGCCAGCAAGTCTCTTCCAGGGATAGATACGCAGTATTTT. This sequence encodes CASKSLPGIDTQYF.

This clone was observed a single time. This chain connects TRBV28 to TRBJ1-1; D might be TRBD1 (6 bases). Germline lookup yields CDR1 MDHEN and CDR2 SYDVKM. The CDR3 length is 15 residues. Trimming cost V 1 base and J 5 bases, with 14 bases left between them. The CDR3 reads CASSLSSGGRTEAFF. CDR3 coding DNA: TGTGCCAGCAGTTTATCTTCGGGGGGCAGGACTGAAGCTTTCTTT.

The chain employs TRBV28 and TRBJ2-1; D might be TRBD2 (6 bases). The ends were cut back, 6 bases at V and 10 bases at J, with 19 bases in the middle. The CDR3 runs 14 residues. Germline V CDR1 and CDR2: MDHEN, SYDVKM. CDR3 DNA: TGTGCCAGCAGACCCGGGACTCACGCCAGGGAGCAGTTCTTC. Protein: CASRPGTHAREQFF.

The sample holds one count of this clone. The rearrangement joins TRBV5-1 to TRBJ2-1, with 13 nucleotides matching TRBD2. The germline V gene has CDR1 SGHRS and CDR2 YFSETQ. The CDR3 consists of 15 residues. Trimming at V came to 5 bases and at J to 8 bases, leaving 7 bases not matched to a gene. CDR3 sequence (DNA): TGCGCCAGCAGTTCCGGACTAGCGGGAGAAGATGAGCAGTTCTTC. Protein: CASSSGLAGEDEQFF.

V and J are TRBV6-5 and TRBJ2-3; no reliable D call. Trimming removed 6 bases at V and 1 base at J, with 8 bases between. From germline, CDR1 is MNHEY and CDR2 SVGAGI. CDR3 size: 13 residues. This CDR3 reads CASRTAGTDTQYF. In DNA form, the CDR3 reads TGTGCCAGCAGGACTGCGGGCACAGATACGCAGTATTTT.

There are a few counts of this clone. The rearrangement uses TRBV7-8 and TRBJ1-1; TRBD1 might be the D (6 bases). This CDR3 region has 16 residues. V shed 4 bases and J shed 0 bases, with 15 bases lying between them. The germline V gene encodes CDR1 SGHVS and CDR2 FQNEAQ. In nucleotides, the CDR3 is TGTGCCAGCAGCTCGGAGGGGCGGACAGTGAACACTGAAGCTTTCTTT. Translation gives CASSSEGRTVNTEAFF.

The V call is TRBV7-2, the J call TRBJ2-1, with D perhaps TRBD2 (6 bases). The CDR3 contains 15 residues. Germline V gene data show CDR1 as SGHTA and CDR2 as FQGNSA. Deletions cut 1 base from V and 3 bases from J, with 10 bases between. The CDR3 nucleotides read TGTGCCAGCAGCTTAGGTCCGGGGGTCTACAATGAGCAGTTCTTC. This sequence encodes CASSLGPGVYNEQFF.

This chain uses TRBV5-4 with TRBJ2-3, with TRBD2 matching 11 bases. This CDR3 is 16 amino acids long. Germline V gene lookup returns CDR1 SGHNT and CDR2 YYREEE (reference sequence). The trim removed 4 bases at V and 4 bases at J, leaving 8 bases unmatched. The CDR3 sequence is CASSNRLAGRSDTQYF. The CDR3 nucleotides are TGTGCCAGCAGCAACCGACTAGCGGGACGTTCAGATACGCAGTATTTT.

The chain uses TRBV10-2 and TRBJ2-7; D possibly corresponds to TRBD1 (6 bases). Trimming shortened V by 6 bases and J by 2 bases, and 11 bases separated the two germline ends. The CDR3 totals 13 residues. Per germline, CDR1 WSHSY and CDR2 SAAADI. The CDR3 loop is CASRGTKAYEQYF. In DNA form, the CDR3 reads TGCGCCAGCAGGGGGACAAAAGCCTACGAGCAGTACTTC.

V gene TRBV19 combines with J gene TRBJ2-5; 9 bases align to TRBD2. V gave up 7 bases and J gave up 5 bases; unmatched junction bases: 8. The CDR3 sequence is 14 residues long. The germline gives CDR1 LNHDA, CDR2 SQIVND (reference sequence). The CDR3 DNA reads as TGTGCCAGTACGCCAGCGGGGGGAAGGGAGACCCAGTACTTC. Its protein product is CASTPAGGRETQYF.

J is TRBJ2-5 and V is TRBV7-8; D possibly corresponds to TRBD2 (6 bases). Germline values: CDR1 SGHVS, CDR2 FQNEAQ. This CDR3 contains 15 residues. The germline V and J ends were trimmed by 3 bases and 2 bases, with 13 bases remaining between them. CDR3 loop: CASSFYRREQETQYF. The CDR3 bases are TGTGCCAGCAGCTTCTATCGGCGGGAACAAGAGACCCAGTACTTC.

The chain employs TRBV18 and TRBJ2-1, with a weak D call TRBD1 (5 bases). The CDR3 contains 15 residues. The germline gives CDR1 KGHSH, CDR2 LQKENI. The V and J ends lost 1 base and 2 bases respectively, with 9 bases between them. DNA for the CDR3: TGTGCCAGCTCACCACAGGGGTATCCCTACAATGAGCAGTTCTTC. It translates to CASSPQGYPYNEQFF. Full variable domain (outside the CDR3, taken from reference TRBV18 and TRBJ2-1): NAGVMQNPRHLVRRRGQEARLRCSPMKGHSHVYWYRQLPEEGLKFMVYLQKENIIDESGMPKERFSAEFPKEGPSILRIQQVVRGDSAAYFCASSPQGYPYNEQFFGPGTRLTVL.

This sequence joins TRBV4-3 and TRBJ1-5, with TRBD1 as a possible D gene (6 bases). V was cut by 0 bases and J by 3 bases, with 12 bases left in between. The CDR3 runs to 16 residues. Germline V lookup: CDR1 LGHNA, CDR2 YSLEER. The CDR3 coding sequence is TGCGCCAGCAGCCAAGATGCCCAGGGGTTCAATCAGCCCCAGCATTTT. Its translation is CASSQDAQGFNQPQHF.

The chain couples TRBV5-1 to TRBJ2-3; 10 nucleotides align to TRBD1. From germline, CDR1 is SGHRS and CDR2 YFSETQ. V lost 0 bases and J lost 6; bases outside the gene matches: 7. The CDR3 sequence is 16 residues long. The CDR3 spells CASSLAGTGVKDTQYF. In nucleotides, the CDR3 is TGCGCCAGCAGCTTGGCGGGGACAGGGGTGAAGGATACGCAGTATTTT.

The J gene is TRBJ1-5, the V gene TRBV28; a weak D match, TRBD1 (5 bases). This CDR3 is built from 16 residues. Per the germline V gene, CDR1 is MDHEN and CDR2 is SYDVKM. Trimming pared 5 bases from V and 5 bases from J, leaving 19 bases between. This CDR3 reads CASSVSSRGAYQPQHF. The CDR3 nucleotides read TGTGCCAGCAGTGTCTCTTCCCGCGGGGCTTATCAGCCCCAGCATTTT.